This T cell receptor beta chain was captured by sequencing in a study of response to subunit inactivated influenza vaccine. Findings and caveats of the study: Every seasonal influenza vaccination brings in few new T cells, the authors suggested.

This CDR3 region has 13 residues. V was cut by 7 bases and J by 5 bases, with 17 bases left in between. Germline loops: CDR1 SQVTM, CDR2 ANQGSEA. As for this clonotype: What it binds is not known.

TCRdb itself ran the RT-PCR reads through MiXCR, one entry per CDR3 protein. The table includes around 570,000 distinct CDR3 sequences, approximately 7.1% detected once. The starting material was PBMCs from blood, obtained less than 25 months after vaccination. The V call is TRBV29-1, the J call TRBJ2-5; D remains unclear. The sequence came from a man aged 50-75 years who received an inactivated influenza vaccine. CDR3 coding DNA: TGCAGCGCCCAATCGAGTGGTGCGGAGACCCAGTACTTC. This translates into CSAQSSGAETQYF. Complete variable domain (other parts from reference TRBV29-1 and TRBJ2-5): SAVISQKPSRDICQRGTSLTIQCQVDSQVTMMFWYRQQPGQSLTLIATANQGSEATYESGFVIDKFPISRPNLTFSTLTVSNMSPEDSSIYLCSAQSSGAETQYFGPGTRLLVL.